The T cell receptor (beta chain) described here comes from a study of Graves' ophthalmopathy and Graves' hyperthyroidism. RNA transcripts were the source from which TCR beta CDR3 regions were amplified. HTBI primers were employed in first-round RT-PCR, then a second-round multiplex PCR followed. Using its own MiXCR run on the multiplex PCR reads, TCRdb lists one record per CDR3 protein. The table lists over 650,000 distinct CDR3 sequences, about 38% of them singletons. For donors with ophthalmopathy, the disease showed moderate-to-severe activity, reached CAS ≥3 and NOSPECS ≥4, and had lasted under 3 months. Excluded: other autoimmune disease, uncontrolled infection, pregnancy or lactation. PBMCs were density-gradient isolated from roughly 9.6 ml fresh blood. Germline lookup yields CDR1 LGHNA and CDR2 YSLEER. The CDR3 contains 14 residues. Trimming removed 4 bases at V and 5 bases at J, with 14 bases between.

The sequenced sample consisted of peripheral blood. The source of this sequence is an adult man with Graves' ophthalmopathy. The rearrangement joins TRBV4-3 to TRBJ1-1, with D possibly being TRBD1 (5 bases). Written as DNA, the CDR3 is TGCGCCAGCAGCCGTTTCACCAGGGAAACTGAAGCTTTCTTT. Translation gives CASSRFTRETEAFF.